The 14 T cell receptor beta chains below come from one sample, sequenced in a study of blood T cell repertoires in COVID-19. Libraries were prepared by immunoSEQ multiplex PCR; TCRdb keeps only in-frame clonotypes and omits some of them. The profile shows approximately 200,000 clones, more than 75% of them singletons. The sequenced sample consisted of peripheral blood. The receptors originated from a woman between 40 and 50 years old with COVID-19, enrolled during active disease.

The gene calls are TRBV3-1 (or the pseudogene TRBV3-2) and TRBJ1-4; 7 nucleotides line up with TRBD1. The trim removed 5 bases at V and 8 bases at J, leaving 14 bases unmatched. Germline assignment: CDR1 LGHDT and CDR2 YNNKEL (reference sequence). This CDR3 has 16 residues. CDR3: CASSRLTRDSREKLFF. The CDR3 DNA reads TGTGCCAGCAGCAGACTAACCCGGGACAGCCGAGAAAAACTGTTTTTT.

The chain employs TRBV4-2 and TRBJ2-3; 11 nucleotides align to TRBD2. Germline CDR1 LGHNA, CDR2 YNFKEQ. Trimming removed 4 bases from V and 4 bases from J; junction bases left unmatched: 16. The CDR3 runs 19 residues. The CDR3 region is CASSRNGVTSGRKPDTQYF. The CDR3, as DNA: TGTGCCAGCAGCCGGAATGGGGTTACTAGCGGGAGAAAGCCAGATACGCAGTATTTT.

This clone came up many times. The rearrangement uses TRBV27 and TRBJ1-1; TRBD1 aligns across 9 bases. The V gene's germline CDR1 is MNHEY and CDR2 SMNVEV (reference sequence). The CDR3 is 16 residues long. V shed 5 bases, J shed 1 base, and the junction held 8 bases outside the gene matches. The CDR3 is CASSPGQGLQNTEAFF. The CDR3 coding sequence is TGTGCCAGCAGTCCGGGACAGGGCTTGCAGAACACTGAAGCTTTCTTT.

The chain is built from TRBV7-9 and TRBJ1-2, with a possible D match to TRBD1 (5 bases). The germline V gene has CDR1 SEHNR and CDR2 FQNEAQ (reference sequence). This CDR3 contains 13 residues. Trimming shortened V by 3 bases and J by 8 bases, and 13 bases separated the two germline ends. The CDR3 region has the DNA TGTGCCAGCAGCTTGGGCAGGGAATGGGGCTACACCTTC. As protein: CASSLGREWGYTF. The variable domain in full, completed from reference TRBV7-9 and TRBJ1-2, reads DTGVSQNPRHKITKRGQNVTFRCDPISEHNRLYWYRQTLGQGPEFLTYFQNEAQLEKSRLLSDRFSAERPKGSFSTLEIQRTEQGDSAMYLCASSLGREWGYTFGSGTRLTVV.

The V call is TRBV19, the J call TRBJ2-2, with TRBD2 matching 15 bases. Germline loops: CDR1 LNHDA, CDR2 SQIVND (reference sequence). The CDR3 has 19 residues. V was clipped by 5 bases and J by 0 bases; unmatched bases: 7. The CDR3 sequence is CASSPSGLAGGTNTGELFF. CDR3 in DNA: TGTGCCAGTAGTCCGTCGGGACTAGCGGGGGGTACGAACACCGGGGAGCTGTTTTTT.

There are a few counts of this clone. The chain carries TRBV6-5 and TRBJ2-5, with 7 positions matching TRBD1. Germline CDR1 is MNHEY and CDR2 is SVGAGI. The CDR3 is 13 amino acids. The junction had 6 bases not matched to a gene; V was cut back by 6 bases and J by 5 bases. The CDR3 region has the DNA TGTGCCAGCAGGCCGACAGGGAAGGAGACCCAGTACTTC. Translation gives CASRPTGKETQYF.

With regard to this clone: This specimen includes other DNA sequences encoding the same CDR3. This chain connects TRBV12-3 or TRBV12-4 to TRBJ1-1; no firm D call. V was pared by 3 bases and J by 2 bases, with 4 bases between. The CDR3 totals 12 residues. DNA for the CDR3: TGTGCCAGCAGTTTTGTAAACACTGAAGCTTTCTTT. Translating it yields CASSFVNTEAFF.

V and J are TRBV7-2 and TRBJ1-2; D unclear. With 5 bases removed from V and 8 bases from J, the gap between germline ends came to 12 bases. CDR1 is SGHTA, CDR2 FQGNSA, per germline. This CDR3 comprises 12 residues. CDR3 residues: CASSLNSGGYTF. The CDR3 DNA follows: TGTGCCAGCAGCCTGAACAGTGGGGGCTACACCTTC.

This clone was picked up a small number of times. The chain recombines TRBV7-8 with TRBJ1-2; a possible D gene is TRBD1 (6 bases). There are 15 residues in the CDR3. V gave up 0 bases and J gave up 6 bases, with 14 bases separating them. Germline loops: CDR1 SGHVS, CDR2 FQNEAQ. In DNA, the CDR3 is TGTGCCAGCAGCTTAGCCAGCACAGGGTACGATGGCTACACCTTC. Translated, it gives CASSLASTGYDGYTF. Full variable domain (missing parts from reference TRBV7-8 and TRBJ1-2): GAGVSQSPRYKVAKRGQDVALRCDPISGHVSLFWYQQALGQGPEFLTYFQNEAQLDKSGLPSDRFFAERPEGSVSTLKIQRTQQEDSAVYLCASSLASTGYDGYTFGSGTRLTVV.

This clone was seen a handful of times. The J gene is TRBJ2-6, the V gene TRBV2, with D unresolved. Per germline, CDR1 SNHLY and CDR2 FYNNEI. Trimming took 2 bases from V and 0 from J, leaving 8 bases between them. The CDR3 has 16 amino acids. The CDR3 nucleotides are TGTGCCAGCAGTGAAACGAAACTCTCTGGGGCCAACGTCCTGACTTTC. Translation: CASSETKLSGANVLTF.

The genes are TRBV7-2 and TRBJ2-1; 7 nucleotides align to TRBD2. V lost 5 bases and J lost 10; bases outside the gene matches: 11. This CDR3 is built from 14 residues. The germline V gene encodes CDR1 SGHTA and CDR2 FQGNSA. CDR3 DNA: TGTGCCAGCAGCCTCAGCGGGGCGTCCCAAGAGCAGTTCTTC. Protein: CASSLSGASQEQFF.

V is TRBV29-1 and J is TRBJ2-3; 9 bases agree with TRBD2. The CDR3 runs to 15 residues. Germline V lookup: CDR1 SQVTM, CDR2 ANQGSEA. J was trimmed by 1 base and V by 4 bases; bases with no gene match: 6. CDR3 sequence reads: CSVGRGGAGTDTQYF. CDR3 nucleotide sequence: TGCAGCGTTGGACGCGGGGGGGCCGGCACAGATACGCAGTATTTT.

The chain couples TRBV27 to TRBJ1-2, with D tentatively TRBD1 (6 bases). V gave up 10 bases and J gave up 6 bases, with 21 bases separating them. The germline V gene has CDR1 MNHEY and CDR2 SMNVEV (reference sequence). The CDR3 has 14 amino acids. The CDR3 DNA follows: TGTGCCACCCCGCCTAGGGGGGGAGCAGATGGCTACACCTTC. Residues: CATPPRGGADGYTF.

The rearrangement links TRBV24-1 to TRBJ2-1; TRBD1 matches 8 bases. Germline V gene data show CDR1 as KGHDR and CDR2 as SFDVKD. The CDR3 spans 13 residues. Trimming removed 0 bases from V and 13 bases from J; junction bases left unmatched: 4. CDR3 sequence (DNA): TGTGCCACCAGTGATTTGCCTGGACAGGGACAGTTCTTC. It translates to CATSDLPGQGQFF.